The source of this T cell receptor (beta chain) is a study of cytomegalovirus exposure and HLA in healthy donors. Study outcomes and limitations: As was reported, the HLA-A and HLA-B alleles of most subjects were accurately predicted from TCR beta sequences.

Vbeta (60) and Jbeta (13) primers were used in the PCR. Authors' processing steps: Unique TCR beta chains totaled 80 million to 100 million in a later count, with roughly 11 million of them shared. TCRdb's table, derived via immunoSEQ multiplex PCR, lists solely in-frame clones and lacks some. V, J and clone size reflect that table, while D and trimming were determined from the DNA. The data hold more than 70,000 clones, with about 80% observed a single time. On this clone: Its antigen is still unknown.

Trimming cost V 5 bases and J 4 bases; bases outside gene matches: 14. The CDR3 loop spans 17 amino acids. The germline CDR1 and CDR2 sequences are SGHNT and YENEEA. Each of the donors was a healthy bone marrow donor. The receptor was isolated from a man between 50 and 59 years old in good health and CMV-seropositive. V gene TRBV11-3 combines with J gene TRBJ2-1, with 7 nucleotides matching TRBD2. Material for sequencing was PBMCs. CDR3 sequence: CASSVRDYFNTYNEQFF. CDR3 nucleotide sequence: TGTGCCAGCAGCGTCCGGGACTATTTCAATACTTACAATGAGCAGTTCTTC.